The source of this T cell receptor (beta chain) is a study of blood T cell repertoires in COVID-19 (dated by TCRdb to 2018 to 2020). Context from the whole study: Samples covering the acute and convalescent phases of COVID-19 were provided by collaborators in the United States, Italy and Spain. A freely available public database, intended as a resource for researchers studying the immune response to SARS-CoV-2, is where the repertoires were released. Where available, HLA class I and class II types were taken from metadata supplied by the sample provider and were not determined by assay-based typing. Nearly every sample came with metadata listing a de-identified subject ID, COVID-19 status, age in years and sex. The prospective study material was composed of cDNA or gDNA derived from T cells, B-cell-depleted T cells, or PBMCs. The samples were drawn from two sources: the first 160 participants of the ongoing ImmuneRACE study, and over 950 subjects contributed by 6 global collaborators. The dataset comprised deeply sampled blood TCRbeta repertoires from subjects exposed to, actively infected with, or recovered from COVID-19.

Study-wide findings and limitations: The quantity of clinical and demographic metadata differed by source and by participant and was supplied without curation.

Regarding this clone: Its antigen remains unidentified. One base away there is no much larger clone; base qualities are not given.

The immunoSEQ Assay, a bias-controlled multiplex PCR, was used to amplify TCRbeta CDR3 regions from genomic DNA. Turning to the authors' computational methods: Within the assay, amplification of reference gene primers was used to estimate how many nucleated cells each sample contained. Sequence reads were collapsed and filtered to measure the absolute abundance of every unique TCRbeta CDR3 rearrangement. Productive Simpson clonality was computed per sample as the square root of Simpson's diversity index over productive rearrangements. The table comes from immuneACCESS by way of TCRdb, which keeps in-frame sequences with V and J called. Part of the clones is missing from these tables; in studies checked, under half for an unresolved V gene and the rest for unknown reasons. V and J calls and clone size are copied from that table; D and trimming were computed from the DNA. The sample table records around 100,000 clones; about 85% of these occur just once. The ten largest clones add up to about 1.6% of the sample.

Whole blood was collected in K2EDTA tubes by collaborating institutions according to the institutions' own protocols. For TCRbeta analysis, collaborators shipped samples as frozen whole blood, isolated PBMCs, or DNA extracted from either of those sample types. The CDR3 starts with the cysteine, ends with the phenylalanine, and has 14 residues. Just CDR3 DNA is preserved here, 42 bases in frame from base 1. The germline V gene provides CDR1 MRHNA and CDR2 SNTAGT. V loses 2 bases of germline sequence and J loses 7 bases, and the interval between the two ends is 14 bases. The rearranged chain carries TRBV6-4 and TRBJ1-2; TRBD1 might be the D gene, on 6 matching bases. The receptor was isolated from a man aged 50 or older with acute or convalescent COVID-19. Input material: peripheral blood. The CDR3 in this case is CASSDPTGVGGYTF. DNA sequence: TGTGCCAGCAGTGACCCGACAGGAGTTGGTGGCTACACCTTC.